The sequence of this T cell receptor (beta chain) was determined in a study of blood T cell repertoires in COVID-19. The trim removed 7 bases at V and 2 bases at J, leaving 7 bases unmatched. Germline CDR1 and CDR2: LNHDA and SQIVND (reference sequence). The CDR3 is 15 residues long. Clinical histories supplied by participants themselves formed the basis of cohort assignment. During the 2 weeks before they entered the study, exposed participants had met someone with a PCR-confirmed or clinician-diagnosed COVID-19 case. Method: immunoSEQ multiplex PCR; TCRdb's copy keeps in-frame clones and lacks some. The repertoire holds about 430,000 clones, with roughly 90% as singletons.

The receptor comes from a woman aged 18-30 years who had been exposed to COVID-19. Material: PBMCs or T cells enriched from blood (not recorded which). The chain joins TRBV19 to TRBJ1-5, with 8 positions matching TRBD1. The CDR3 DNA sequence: TGTGCCAGTATGGGGACAGGCGGAGGCAATCAGCCCCAGCATTTT. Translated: CASMGTGGGNQPQHF.